Listed here are 5 T cell receptor beta chains from one sample, sequenced in a study of cytomegalovirus exposure and HLA in healthy donors (dated by TCRdb to between 2016 and 2019). The library relied on the immunoSEQ multiplex PCR assay. TCRdb provides this immuneACCESS table in a form limited to in-frame rearrangements. Some clones are lacking; in checked studies, under half of them reflect an unresolved V gene, and why the rest are absent is not known. The sample includes 150,000 to 200,000 clones, with 88% observed a single time. The ten largest make up around 3% of the sample. The specimen sequenced was PBMCs. These receptors all stem from a man aged 18 to 35 in good health and CMV-seronegative.

In its sample, this clone was seen once. The rearrangement joins TRBV29-1 to TRBJ1-1, with D possibly TRBD1 on 5 matching bases. V dropped 5 bases and J dropped 0 bases, with 10 bases sitting between them. Germline values: CDR1 SQVTM, CDR2 ANQGSEA. The CDR3 sequence is 13 residues long. Here the CDR3 DNA reads TGCAGCGTTACGGACATCATGAACACTGAAGCTTTCTTT. Residues: CSVTDIMNTEAFF. Based on the CDR3 plus reference TRBV29-1 and TRBJ1-1, the full variable domain is SAVISQKPSRDICQRGTSLTIQCQVDSQVTMMFWYRQQPGQSLTLIATANQGSEATYESGFVIDKFPISRPNLTFSTLTVSNMSPEDSSIYLCSVTDIMNTEAFFGQGTRLTVV.

This chain joins TRBV5-6 and TRBJ2-7; 8 bases match TRBD1. The trim removed 2 bases at V and 3 bases at J, leaving 4 bases unmatched. CDR3 length equals 14 residues. Germline-derived CDR1 and CDR2 are SGHDT and YYEEEE. Here the CDR3 DNA reads TGTGCCAGCAGCTTTCGGACAGGGATCTACGAGCAGTACTTC. It is translated as CASSFRTGIYEQYF.

The CDR3 reads CASSLAPRGSTGELFF. For the CDR3, the DNA is TGTGCCAGCAGCTTAGCGCCCAGGGGGAGCACCGGGGAGCTGTTTTTT. This chain connects TRBV7-6 to TRBJ2-2, with 7 bases matching TRBD1. Germline CDR1 SGHVS, CDR2 FNYEAQ. The CDR3 spans 16 residues. The J segment lost 4 bases and the V segment lost 0 bases, leaving 5 bases of the junction unmatched. The whole variable domain, remainder taken from reference TRBV7-6 and TRBJ2-2, is GAGVSQSPRYKVTKRGQDVALRCDPISGHVSLYWYRQALGQGPEFLTYFNYEAQQDKSGLPNDRFSAERPEGSISTLTIQRTEQRDSAMYRCASSLAPRGSTGELFFGEGSRLTVL.

The chain is built from TRBV27 and TRBJ1-1, with D uncertain. Germline loops: CDR1 MNHEY, CDR2 SMNVEV (reference sequence). This CDR3 has 14 amino acids. With 2 bases removed from V and 3 bases from J, the gap between germline ends came to 10 bases. The CDR3 DNA sequence: TGTGCCAGCAGTTTAACCAGGTCTTACACTGAAGCTTTCTTT. The encoded protein is CASSLTRSYTEAFF.

The gene calls are TRBV27 and TRBJ1-5, with D possibly being TRBD1 (5 bases). Trimming shortened V by 6 bases and J by 4 bases, and 10 bases separated the two germline ends. The CDR3 contains 13 residues. Germline-derived CDR1 and CDR2 are MNHEY and SMNVEV (reference sequence). This CDR3 is CASRWGPNQPQHF. DNA for the CDR3: TGTGCCAGCAGATGGGGCCCTAATCAGCCCCAGCATTTT.